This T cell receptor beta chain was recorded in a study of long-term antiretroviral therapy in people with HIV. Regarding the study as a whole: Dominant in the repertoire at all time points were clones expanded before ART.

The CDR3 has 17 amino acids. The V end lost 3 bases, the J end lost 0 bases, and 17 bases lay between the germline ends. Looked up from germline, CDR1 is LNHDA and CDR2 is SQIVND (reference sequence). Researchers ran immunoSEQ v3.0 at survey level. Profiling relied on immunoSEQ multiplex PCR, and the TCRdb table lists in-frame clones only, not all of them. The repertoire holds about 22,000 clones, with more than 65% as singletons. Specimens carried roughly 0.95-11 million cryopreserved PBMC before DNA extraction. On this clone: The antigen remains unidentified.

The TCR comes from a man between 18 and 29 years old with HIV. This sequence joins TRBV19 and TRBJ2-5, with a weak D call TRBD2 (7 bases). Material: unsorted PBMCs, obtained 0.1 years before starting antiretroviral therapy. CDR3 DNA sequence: TGTGCCAGTAGTATGGTTAGTGCGGGGGCCTACCAAGAGACCCAGTACTTC. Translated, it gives CASSMVSAGAYQETQYF.